These 31 T cell receptor beta chains share one sample of origin, sequenced in a study of T cells after yellow fever vaccination. TCRdb re-analysed the 5' RACE reads in MiXCR, keeping a single row per CDR3 protein. The repertoire includes some 250,000 distinct CDR3 sequences, 6.9% of them detected once, and about 0.85% sits in the top ten. The sample consisted of CD4+ T cells sorted from PBMCs, taken 15 days after the yellow fever booster vaccination. Every receptor here comes from a man under 40 who received the YFV17D yellow fever vaccine.

V and J are TRBV12-3 or TRBV12-4 and TRBJ1-6; 7 bases align to TRBD1. The CDR3 contains 13 residues. V trimming: 6 bases; J trimming: 7 bases; junction bases outside the gene matches: 3. The CDR3 here is CASRTGSNSPLHF. The CDR3 nucleotides are TGTGCCAGCAGGACAGGGAGCAATTCACCCCTCCACTTT.

This clonotype was observed a handful of times. The chain employs TRBV6-1 and TRBJ2-1; D possibly corresponds to TRBD1 (5 bases). The CDR3 length is 15 residues. V gave up 8 bases and J gave up 4 bases, with 18 bases separating them. Germline CDR1 and CDR2: MNHNS and SASEGT. The CDR3 here is CASFPGQTTYNEQFF. The DNA for the CDR3 is TGTGCCAGCTTCCCAGGGCAGACAACTTACAATGAGCAGTTCTTC.

In its sample, this clonotype was seen many times. The V call is TRBV7-9, the J call TRBJ2-5; 10 nucleotides agree with TRBD1. Germline CDR1 is SEHNR and CDR2 is FQNEAQ (reference sequence). This CDR3 is built from 15 residues. With 5 bases clipped from V and 2 bases from J, the junction kept 5 bases outside the gene matches. CDR3 nucleotide sequence: TGTGCCAGCAGCCCAAGACAGGGGGCTCAAGAGACCCAGTACTTC. This codes for CASSPRQGAQETQYF.

In this sample, this clonotype turned up many times. The chain employs TRBV6-2 or TRBV6-3 and TRBJ1-1; D remains unclear. From germline, CDR1 is MNHEY and CDR2 SVGEGT. The CDR3 extends over 14 amino acids. Trimming stripped 5 bases from V and 7 bases from J, with 17 bases between. Here the CDR3 reads CASSTPSRTLEAFF. Here the CDR3 DNA reads TGTGCCAGCAGTACCCCCTCCCGCACCCTTGAAGCTTTCTTT.

The genes are TRBV23-1 and TRBJ1-5; 10 bases are shared with TRBD1. TRBV23-1 is recorded as an ORF, its role being uncertain. The CDR3 sequence is 20 residues long. The V segment lost 3 bases and the J segment 0 bases; nucleotides outside the gene matches: 14. The chain's CDR3 is CASSQREGDRGRYSNQPQHF. Written as DNA, the CDR3 is TGCGCCAGCAGTCAGAGGGAGGGGGACAGGGGCCGTTATAGCAATCAGCCCCAGCATTTT.

This clonotype was seen many times. The V and J genes are TRBV20-1 and TRBJ2-7, with 7 nucleotides matching TRBD1. After removal of 3 bases from V and 5 bases from J, the junction contained 13 bases not matched to a gene. The CDR3 extends over 15 amino acids. CDR1 is DFQATT and CDR2 is SNEGSKA in the germline V gene (reference sequence). The CDR3 DNA sequence: TGCAGTGCTAGGGATCAGGGACAGAACATAAACGAGCAGTACTTC. The encoded protein is CSARDQGQNINEQYF.

This sequence joins TRBV29-1 and TRBJ1-3, with D possibly being TRBD1 (5 bases). CDR1 SQVTM and CDR2 ANQGSEA come from the germline V gene. With 5 bases removed from V and 2 bases from J, the gap between germline ends came to 10 bases. The CDR3 has 13 residues. CDR3 in DNA: TGCAGCGTTAAATCCAGGGCTGGAAACACCATATATTTT. Protein product: CSVKSRAGNTIYF.

This clonotype has a handful of counts. This CDR3 is CASSSTTGGKNYGYTF. CDR3 nucleotide sequence: TGCGCCAGCAGCTCAACAACCGGGGGCAAAAACTATGGCTACACCTTC. This rearrangement joins TRBV5-1 to TRBJ1-2; perhaps TRBD1 as D (6 bases). Trimming left V 3 bases short and J 2 bases short, with 17 bases between. This CDR3 has 16 residues. CDR1 is SGHRS and CDR2 is YFSETQ in the germline V gene.

The sample holds many counts of this clonotype. V usage is TRBV20-1 and J usage is TRBJ2-1; the D gene could be TRBD1 or TRBD2 (5 bases each). The germline V gene encodes CDR1 DFQATT and CDR2 SNEGSKA (reference sequence). The V gene lost 3 bases and the J gene lost 7 bases, with 13 bases spanning the gap. The CDR3 consists of 13 residues. The CDR3 DNA sequence: TGCAGTGCTAGGGGGGAAGCCGGAAATGAGCAGTTCTTC. It codes for CSARGEAGNEQFF.

This rearrangement joins TRBV11-3 to TRBJ2-2; no reliable D call. Trimming pared 0 bases from V and 1 base from J, leaving 6 bases between. The germline gives CDR1 SGHNT, CDR2 YENEEA. This CDR3 comprises 15 residues. CDR3 loop: CASSLDQKNTGELFF. In nucleotides, the CDR3 is TGTGCCAGCAGCTTAGATCAAAAGAACACCGGGGAGCTGTTTTTT.

The V gene is TRBV7-2, the J gene TRBJ1-1; tentative D call: TRBD1 (5 bases). V shed 8 bases and J shed 8 bases, with 18 bases lying between them. CDR1 is SGHTA and CDR2 is FQGNSA in the germline V gene. This CDR3 is 13 amino acids long. CDR3 residues: CASRWTEEGEAFF. The CDR3 DNA sequence: TGTGCCAGCCGTTGGACCGAGGAGGGGGAAGCTTTCTTT.

This clonotype was seen many times. The gene calls are TRBV5-1 and TRBJ2-7, with D unresolved. CDR3 length: 13 amino acids. V lost 3 bases to trimming and J lost 1 base, with 8 bases between them. Germline values: CDR1 SGHRS, CDR2 YFSETQ. CDR3 DNA: TGCGCCAGCAGCTCCCGGTTTTCCTACGAGCAGTACTTC. It translates to CASSSRFSYEQYF.

This clonotype was recorded a few times. This sequence joins TRBV20-1 and TRBJ1-2, with TRBD1 as a possible D gene (5 bases). Germline V CDR1 and CDR2: DFQATT, SNEGSKA (reference sequence). This CDR3 has 14 residues. V was shortened by 4 bases and J by 3 bases, with 15 bases between the two germline ends. The CDR3 DNA is TGCAGTGCTACCCCGGGGGGGTCGGACTATGGCTACACCTTC. Amino acids: CSATPGGSDYGYTF.

With regard to this clonotype: A much bigger clone sits one base away, suggesting this may be a read error. The chain combines TRBV29-1 with TRBJ2-3; TRBD1 matches at 7 bases. Trimming removed 6 bases from V and 13 bases from J; junction bases left unmatched: 10. CDR3 length: 11 residues. The germline V gene has CDR1 SQVTM and CDR2 ANQGSEA. This chain's CDR3 is CSVGTEFREYF. The CDR3 DNA follows: TGCAGCGTGGGGACAGAGTTCCGTGAGTATTTT.

This clonotype occurred many times. The rearrangement links TRBV7-9 to TRBJ2-3; D perhaps matches TRBD1 (5 bases). Deletions cut 0 bases from V and 0 bases from J, with 10 bases between. This CDR3 contains 16 residues. The germline V gene encodes CDR1 SEHNR and CDR2 FQNEAQ (reference sequence). Here the CDR3 reads CASSLATATSTDTQYF. CDR3 sequence (DNA): TGTGCCAGCAGCTTAGCGACAGCGACTAGCACAGATACGCAGTATTTT.

This clonotype was recorded at least ten times. This rearrangement joins TRBV5-1 to TRBJ2-1; 9 bases fit TRBD2. Germline V gene sequence: CDR1 SGHRS, CDR2 YFSETQ. The V and J ends lost 3 bases and 9 bases, in that order; junction bases with no gene match: 13. There are 16 residues in the CDR3. Here the CDR3 reads CASSWQTSGGVGEQFF. The CDR3 DNA is TGCGCCAGCAGCTGGCAGACTAGCGGAGGGGTAGGTGAGCAGTTCTTC. The full variable domain, with the rest looked up from reference TRBV5-1 and TRBJ2-1, is KAGVTQTPRYLIKTRGQQVTLSCSPISGHRSVSWYQQTPGQGLQFLFEYFSETQRNKGNFPGRFSGRQFSNSRSEMNVSTLELGDSALYLCASSWQTSGGVGEQFFGPGTRLTVL.

V usage is TRBV9 and J usage is TRBJ2-5, with D maybe TRBD1 (7 bases). Per the germline V gene, CDR1 is SGDLS and CDR2 is YYNGEE. Trimming took 4 bases from V and 4 from J, leaving 26 bases between them. CDR3 size: 18 residues. The CDR3 region is CASSKDRWGGPNVETQYF. The CDR3 bases are TGTGCCAGCAGCAAGGACAGGTGGGGAGGCCCCAATGTAGAGACCCAGTACTTC.

This clonotype was recorded at least ten times. V is TRBV24-1 and J is TRBJ2-3; the D is unclear. In germline, CDR1 is KGHDR, CDR2 SFDVKD. This CDR3 has 13 residues. Trimming cost V 5 bases and J 2 bases, with 7 bases left between them. CDR3 sequence: CATSAGNTDTQYF. Here the CDR3 DNA reads TGTGCCACCAGTGCCGGAAACACAGATACGCAGTATTTT.

There are a few counts of this clonotype. The rearrangement joins TRBV20-1 to TRBJ1-6; D possibly corresponds to TRBD1 (5 bases). The V gene's germline CDR1 is DFQATT and CDR2 SNEGSKA (reference sequence). V lost 6 bases, J lost 7 bases, and 13 bases lay in between. The CDR3 extends over 13 amino acids. This chain's CDR3 is CSAQGSANSPLHF. The CDR3 DNA is TGCAGTGCGCAGGGTTCGGCAAATTCACCCCTCCACTTT.

This clonotype was picked up a small number of times. The chain has TRBV12-3 or TRBV12-4 and TRBJ2-1; D is uncertain. This CDR3 is 13 amino acids long. Trimming left V 3 bases short and J 9 bases short, with 12 bases between. Here the CDR3 reads CASSFVSRSEQFF. The DNA for the CDR3 is TGTGCCAGCAGTTTTGTATCCAGGAGTGAGCAGTTCTTC.

This clonotype was detected only a few times. The gene calls are TRBV20-1 and TRBJ1-2; tentatively, D is TRBD1 (6 bases). V was trimmed by 6 bases and J by 4 bases, leaving 21 bases between them. This CDR3 is 15 amino acids long. The germline CDR1 and CDR2 sequences are DFQATT and SNEGSKA (reference sequence). This chain's CDR3 is CSAIGWGARGYGYTF. The CDR3 region has the DNA TGCAGTGCAATAGGATGGGGGGCGCGAGGCTATGGCTACACCTTC.

This clonotype was found many times. Sequence at one end of the junction differs from germline and may be a read error. This sequence joins TRBV7-2 and TRBJ2-1; 7 bases line up with TRBD1. This CDR3 has 15 amino acids. The germline gives CDR1 SGHTA, CDR2 FQGNSA. Written as DNA, the CDR3 is TGTGCCAGCAGCCCCCGACAGGGTTCCTCCAATGAGCAGTTCTTC. It yields the protein CASSPRQGSSNEQFF.

The genes are TRBV3-1 and TRBJ2-5; TRBD1 is a possible D gene (7 bases). V was trimmed by 0 bases and J by 7 bases, leaving 33 bases between them. This CDR3 contains 21 residues. Germline lookup yields CDR1 LGHDT and CDR2 YNNKEL (reference sequence). The CDR3, as DNA: TGTGCCAGCAGCCAAGATCCTAAACGGATACCGACAGGGCGGGGTGGAGCGACCCAGTACTTC. Protein product: CASSQDPKRIPTGRGGATQYF.

This clonotype was observed many times. The rearrangement links TRBV5-1 to TRBJ2-1, with a tentative D call TRBD2 (6 bases). Trimming took 0 bases from V and 10 from J, leaving 14 bases between them. The CDR3 has 14 amino acids. Germline assignment: CDR1 SGHRS and CDR2 YFSETQ. The CDR3 reads CASSLGLDFREQFF. The CDR3 coding sequence is TGCGCCAGCAGCTTGGGACTAGACTTCCGCGAGCAGTTCTTC.

This clonotype was observed a handful of times. The chain joins TRBV7-2 to TRBJ1-4; no clear D gene. V shed 5 bases and J shed 5 bases, with 9 bases lying between them. CDR1 and CDR2 (germline): SGHTA, FQGNSA. CDR3 length equals 13 residues. For the CDR3, the DNA is TGTGCCAGCAGCATCCGAAAGAATGAAAAACTGTTTTTT. Protein product: CASSIRKNEKLFF.

The chain links TRBV14 to TRBJ2-2; D not resolved. The CDR3 sequence is 16 residues long. CDR1 and CDR2 (germline): SGHDN, FVKESK. V lost 2 bases and J lost 2, with 12 bases in between. The CDR3 DNA sequence: TGTGCCAGCAGCCAACAACCCTCTCCAAACACCGGGGAGCTGTTTTTT. This translates into CASSQQPSPNTGELFF.

The chain couples TRBV5-6 to TRBJ2-3; D possibly corresponds to TRBD2 (6 bases). The V end lost 3 bases, the J end lost 8 bases, and 7 bases lay between the germline ends. In germline, CDR1 is SGHDT, CDR2 YYEEEE. The CDR3 is made up of 11 amino acids. The DNA for the CDR3 is TGTGCCAGCAGCTGGGGGGTTACGCAGTATTTT. Translated, it gives CASSWGVTQYF.

In this sample, this clonotype turned up a few times. V usage is TRBV4-2 and J usage is TRBJ2-7; 9 bases agree with TRBD1. CDR1 LGHNA and CDR2 YNFKEQ come from the germline V gene. Trimming removed 1 base from V and 3 bases from J; junction bases left unmatched: 10. This CDR3 spans 17 amino acids. CDR3 sequence (DNA): TGTGCCAGCAGCCAAGGAAATGTCGGACAGGGGCTCTACGAGCAGTACTTC. Amino acids: CASSQGNVGQGLYEQYF.

The V gene is TRBV7-2, the J gene TRBJ2-1; 8 bases are a match to TRBD2. V shed 5 bases, J shed 9 bases, and the junction held 6 bases outside the gene matches. Germline CDR1 reads SGHTA; CDR2 reads FQGNSA. The CDR3 has 13 amino acids. The CDR3 DNA is TGTGCCAGCAGCCGGGAGGGCTCAGGTGAGCAGTTCTTC. This translates into CASSREGSGEQFF.

This clonotype was counted only a few times. The V call is TRBV5-4, the J call TRBJ2-2; TRBD2 is a possible D gene (5 bases). This CDR3 comprises 16 residues. CDR1 is SGHNT, CDR2 YYREEE, per germline (reference sequence). V dropped 0 bases and J dropped 6 bases, with 15 bases sitting between them. The CDR3, as DNA: TGTGCCAGCAGCTTGGGTAGGAGGAATTTTGCCGGGGAGCTGTTTTTT. Protein sequence: CASSLGRRNFAGELFF.

V is TRBV19 and J is TRBJ1-2; D possibly corresponds to TRBD1 (6 bases). The CDR3 sequence is 15 residues long. Germline CDR1 LNHDA, CDR2 SQIVND (reference sequence). V was trimmed by 3 bases and J by 4 bases, leaving 15 bases between them. The CDR3 protein is CASSIPSGGVYGYTF. In DNA, the CDR3 is TGTGCCAGTAGTATCCCCTCCGGGGGCGTCTATGGCTACACCTTC.